A single sample gave rise to the 12 T cell receptor beta chains below, sequenced in a study of blood T cell repertoires in COVID-19. The protocol was immunoSEQ multiplex PCR, while the TCRdb copy is restricted to in-frame clones and leaves out a portion. This repertoire shows approximately 270,000 clones, about nine tenths found once; its top ten account for less than 2%. Sample: PBMCs or T cells enriched from blood (not recorded which). The source is a man between 40 and 49 years old who had recovered from COVID-19.

This chain joins TRBV28 and TRBJ1-5; tentative D call: TRBD1 (6 bases). Germline V lookup: CDR1 MDHEN, CDR2 SYDVKM. V lost 6 bases and J 7 bases, leaving 13 bases between the germline ends. The CDR3 covers 13 residues. CDR3 protein: CASSLTGTQPQHF. The CDR3 DNA is TGTGCCAGCAGCCTGACAGGTACCCAGCCCCAGCATTTT.

The chain employs TRBV13 and TRBJ2-1; 11 bases match TRBD2. The germline gives CDR1 PRHDT, CDR2 FYEKMQ (reference sequence). The CDR3 length is 15 residues. The V segment lost 4 bases and the J segment 8 bases; nucleotides outside the gene matches: 7. In DNA, the CDR3 is TGTGCCAGCAGCTCCTATAGCGGGAGGGCCCATGAGCAGTTCTTC. It yields the protein CASSSYSGRAHEQFF.

This chain joins TRBV3-1 (or the pseudogene TRBV3-2) and TRBJ2-5, with 14 bases aligning to TRBD2. The CDR3 spans 17 residues. Germline assignment: CDR1 LGHDT and CDR2 YNNKEL (reference sequence). Trimming took 1 base from V and 2 from J; bases not matched to a gene: 3. DNA of the CDR3: TGTGCCAGCAGCCAAGGACTAGCGGGGGGGCTTCAAGAGACCCAGTACTTC. This gives the protein CASSQGLAGGLQETQYF.

CDR3 protein: CASSLGGQVYGYTF. The CDR3 DNA sequence: TGTGCCAGCAGTTTAGGGGGACAGGTCTATGGCTACACCTTC. The rearrangement links TRBV28 to TRBJ1-2; 8 bases align to TRBD1. The germline CDR1 and CDR2 sequences are MDHEN and SYDVKM. There are 14 residues in the CDR3. The V gene end was trimmed by 2 bases and the J gene end by 4 bases; junction bases not matched to a gene: 3.

The chain uses TRBV5-4 and TRBJ2-3, with D possibly TRBD2 on 7 matching bases. From germline, CDR1 is SGHNT and CDR2 YYREEE (reference sequence). V lost 2 bases and J lost 3, with 16 bases in between. The CDR3 has 16 amino acids. The CDR3 DNA sequence: TGTGCCAGCAGCTTAGGGGGGGGGCGGTCAACAGATACGCAGTATTTT. It is translated as CASSLGGGRSTDTQYF.

This clone has a single count. The genes are TRBV7-6 and TRBJ1-3; no firm D call. Trimming removed 2 bases from V and 7 bases from J, with 6 bases in between. The CDR3 has 12 amino acids. Germline V gives CDR1 SGHVS, CDR2 FNYEAQ. In nucleotides, the CDR3 is TGTGCCAGCAGCTTAAGGAGTAACACCATATATTTT. Translation gives CASSLRSNTIYF.

The V gene is TRBV28, the J gene TRBJ2-7; 8 bases match TRBD1. Trimming took 2 bases from V and 6 from J; bases not matched to a gene: 6. Looked up from germline, CDR1 is MDHEN and CDR2 is SYDVKM. The CDR3 covers 14 residues. The CDR3 sequence: CASSLVQGASEQYF. CDR3 in DNA: TGTGCCAGCAGTTTAGTCCAGGGGGCAAGCGAGCAGTACTTC. The full variable domain, rest sourced from reference TRBV28 and TRBJ2-7, is DVKVTQSSRYLVKRTGEKVFLECVQDMDHENMFWYRQDPGLGLRLIYFSYDVKMKEKGDIPEGYSVSREKKERFSLILESASTNQTSMYLCASSLVQGASEQYFGPGTRLTVT.

The rearrangement links TRBV28 to TRBJ2-7; D may be TRBD2 (6 bases). This CDR3 spans 16 amino acids. Germline assignment: CDR1 MDHEN and CDR2 SYDVKM. Trimming removed 4 bases from V and 1 base from J, with 17 bases in between. As DNA, the CDR3 is TGTGCCAGCAGTTATTGGTCTCGGGGGTTATCCTACGAGCAGTACTTC. This encodes CASSYWSRGLSYEQYF.

V usage is TRBV4-2 and J usage is TRBJ1-2, with D possibly being TRBD1 (5 bases). CDR3 length equals 15 residues. Germline CDR1 is LGHNA and CDR2 is YNFKEQ. V shed 1 base and J shed 6 bases, with 15 bases lying between them. CDR3 in DNA: TGTGCCAGCAGCCAAGTCCTTGGAGGGGTTCATGGCTACACCTTC. It is translated as CASSQVLGGVHGYTF.

The rearrangement uses TRBV7-3 and TRBJ2-3, with a weak D call TRBD2 (6 bases). The CDR3 extends over 13 amino acids. CDR1 and CDR2 from the germline V gene are SGHTA and FQGTGA. The V end lost 4 bases, the J end lost 11 bases, and 16 bases lay between the germline ends. The CDR3 reads CASSYSGSQGQYF. The CDR3 DNA follows: TGTGCCAGCAGCTACTCCGGGAGCCAGGGGCAGTATTTT.

This rearrangement joins TRBV7-3 to TRBJ2-5, with 13 bases aligning to TRBD2. The germline CDR1 and CDR2 sequences are SGHTA and FQGTGA. CDR3 length: 15 amino acids. V gave up 5 bases and J gave up 5 bases; unmatched junction bases: 5. Here the CDR3 DNA reads TGTGCCAGCAGCCCCGGACTAGCGGGGGTTGAGACCCAGTACTTC. Encoded protein: CASSPGLAGVETQYF.

The sample holds one count of this clone. The chain uses TRBV27 and TRBJ2-2, with a weak D call TRBD1 (6 bases). This CDR3 contains 15 residues. The V and J ends lost 3 bases and 6 bases respectively, with 14 bases between them. Germline CDR1 reads MNHEY; CDR2 reads SMNVEV (reference sequence). CDR3 protein: CASSFWGQGPGELFF. Here the CDR3 DNA reads TGTGCCAGCAGTTTTTGGGGGCAGGGGCCCGGGGAGCTGTTTTTT.